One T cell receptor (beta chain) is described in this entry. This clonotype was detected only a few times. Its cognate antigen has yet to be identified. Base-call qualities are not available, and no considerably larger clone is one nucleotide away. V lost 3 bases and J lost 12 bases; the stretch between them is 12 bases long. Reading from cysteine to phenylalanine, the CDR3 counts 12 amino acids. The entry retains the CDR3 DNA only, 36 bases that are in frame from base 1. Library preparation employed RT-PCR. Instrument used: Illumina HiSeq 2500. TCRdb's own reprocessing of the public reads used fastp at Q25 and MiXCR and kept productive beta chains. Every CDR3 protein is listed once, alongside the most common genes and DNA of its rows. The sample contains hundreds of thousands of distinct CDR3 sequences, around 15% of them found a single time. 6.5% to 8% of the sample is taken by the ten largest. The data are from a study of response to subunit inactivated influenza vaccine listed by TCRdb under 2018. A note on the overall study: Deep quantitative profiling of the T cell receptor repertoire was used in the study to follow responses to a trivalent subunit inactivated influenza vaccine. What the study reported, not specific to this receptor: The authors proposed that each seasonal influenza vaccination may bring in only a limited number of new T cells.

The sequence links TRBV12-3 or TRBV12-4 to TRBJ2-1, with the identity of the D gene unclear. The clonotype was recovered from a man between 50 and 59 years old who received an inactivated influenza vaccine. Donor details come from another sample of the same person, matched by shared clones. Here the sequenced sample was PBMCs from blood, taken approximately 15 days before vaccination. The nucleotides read TGTGCCAGCAGTTTGAGTGCTCTCGCGCAGTTCTTC. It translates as CASSLSALAQFF.